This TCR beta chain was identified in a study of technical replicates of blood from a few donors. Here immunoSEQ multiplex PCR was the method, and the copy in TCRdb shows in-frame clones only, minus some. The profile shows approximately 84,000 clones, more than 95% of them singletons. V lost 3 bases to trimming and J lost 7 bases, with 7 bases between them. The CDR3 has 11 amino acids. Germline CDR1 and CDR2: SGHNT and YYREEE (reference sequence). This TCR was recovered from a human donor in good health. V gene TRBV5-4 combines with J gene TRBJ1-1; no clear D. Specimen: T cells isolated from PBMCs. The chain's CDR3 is CASSSTGEAFF. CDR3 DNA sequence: TGTGCCAGCAGCTCTACGGGTGAAGCTTTCTTT.